The 17 T cell receptor beta chains below all came from one sample that was sequenced in a study of blood T cell repertoires in COVID-19. The method was immunoSEQ multiplex PCR; TCRdb's version includes in-frame clones alone and lacks a portion of them. The sample holds about 280,000 clones, 85% seen once. Input material: PBMCs or T cells enriched from blood (not recorded which). The receptor source for this set is a woman in her fifties or sixties who had recovered from COVID-19.

The genes are TRBV10-3 and TRBJ2-7, with no clear D. V gave up 4 bases and J gave up 2 bases, with 9 bases separating them. Looked up from germline, CDR1 is ENHRY and CDR2 is SYGVKD. This CDR3 has 13 residues. CDR3 nucleotides: TGTGCCATCAGTGGCGGCGAACCCTACGAGCAGTACTTC. As protein: CAISGGEPYEQYF.

The chain recombines TRBV12-3 or TRBV12-4 with TRBJ1-6; D gene ambiguous. Trimming took 4 bases from V and 7 from J, leaving 5 bases between them. The CDR3 consists of 12 residues. The chain's CDR3 is CASSYGNSPLHF. The CDR3 DNA sequence: TGTGCCAGCAGTTACGGGAATTCACCCCTCCACTTT.

This chain uses TRBV6-5 with TRBJ1-5; the D is unclear. CDR1 MNHEY and CDR2 SVGAGI come from the germline V gene. Trimming shortened V by 7 bases and J by 6 bases, and 13 bases separated the two germline ends. The CDR3 contains 13 residues. The CDR3 reads CASTHGRVQPQHF. CDR3 nucleotide sequence: TGTGCCAGCACCCATGGTCGGGTTCAGCCCCAGCATTTT.

CDR3 sequence: CATSDYRVGEKLFF. CDR3 nucleotides: TGTGCCACCAGCGATTACAGGGTGGGAGAAAAACTGTTTTTT. The V and J genes are TRBV15 and TRBJ1-4; D is perhaps TRBD1 (6 bases). Germline CDR1 and CDR2: LNHNV and YYDKDF (reference sequence). CDR3 length: 14 residues. V was trimmed by 5 bases and J by 8 bases, leaving 15 bases between them.

The J gene is TRBJ2-7, the V gene TRBV29-1, with 7 bases identical to TRBD2. The CDR3 loop spans 13 amino acids. V was clipped by 3 bases and J by 5 bases; unmatched bases: 7. Germline V gene lookup returns CDR1 SQVTM and CDR2 ANQGSEA. CDR3 nucleotide sequence: TGCAGCGTTGAGGGGGGGGAGTGGGACGAGCAGTACTTC. Translated: CSVEGGEWDEQYF.

The chain joins TRBV30 to TRBJ1-5, with D perhaps TRBD1 (5 bases). This CDR3 region has 19 residues. V lost 4 bases and J 0 bases, leaving 25 bases between the germline ends. Looked up from germline, CDR1 is GTSNPN and CDR2 is SVGIG (reference sequence). CDR3 sequence: CAWNLGRTLGTYSNQPQHF. CDR3 DNA sequence: TGTGCCTGGAATCTGGGAAGGACACTTGGTACCTATAGCAATCAGCCCCAGCATTTT.

CDR3 protein: CATSFARREGADTQYF. The CDR3 nucleotides read TGTGCCACCAGCTTTGCCCGGCGGGAGGGGGCAGATACGCAGTATTTT. The J gene is TRBJ2-3, the V gene TRBV15, with 9 bases matching TRBD2. The CDR3 loop spans 16 amino acids. CDR1 is LNHNV and CDR2 is YYDKDF in the germline V gene (reference sequence). J lost 4 bases, V lost 5 bases, and 10 bases had no gene match.

The V and J genes are TRBV30 and TRBJ1-2, with 8 nucleotides matching TRBD1. CDR1 and CDR2 (germline): GTSNPN, SVGIG (reference sequence). The CDR3 covers 12 residues. V shed 2 bases, J shed 7 bases, and the junction held 3 bases outside the gene matches. As DNA, the CDR3 is TGTGCCTGGAGTAAGACAGGGGTTGGCTACACCTTC. This encodes CAWSKTGVGYTF. The full variable domain, with the rest looked up from reference TRBV30 and TRBJ1-2, is SQTIHQWPATLVQPVGSPLSLECTVEGTSNPNLYWYRQAAGRGLQLLFYSVGIGQISSEVPQNLSASRPQDRQFILSSKKLLLSDSGFYLCAWSKTGVGYTFGSGTRLTVV.

The chain is built from TRBV5-4 and TRBJ2-1, with TRBD1 matching over 7 bases. The CDR3 runs 15 residues. Trimming at V came to 4 bases and at J to 5 bases, leaving 9 bases not matched to a gene. In germline, CDR1 is SGHNT, CDR2 YYREEE (reference sequence). The CDR3 DNA follows: TGTGCCAGCAGCGTAACAGGGGTGGGGGACAATGAGCAGTTCTTC. Protein product: CASSVTGVGDNEQFF.

This clone is a singleton in its sample. This chain connects TRBV7-9 to TRBJ2-1, with D unclear. CDR1 is SEHNR and CDR2 is FQNEAQ in the germline V gene (reference sequence). This CDR3 spans 16 amino acids. Deletions cut 0 bases from V and 8 bases from J, with 17 bases between. In nucleotides, the CDR3 is TGTGCCAGCAGCTTAGCGCAAGCGCCCATACACGATGAGCAGTTCTTC. Its translation: CASSLAQAPIHDEQFF.

The rearrangement links TRBV18 to TRBJ2-1; TRBD2 might be the D (7 bases). This CDR3 has 16 residues. CDR1 KGHSH and CDR2 LQKENI come from the germline V gene. V shed 5 bases and J shed 5 bases, with 19 bases lying between them. The chain's CDR3 is CASSWQGLADHNEQFF. The CDR3 bases are TGTGCCAGCTCATGGCAGGGGCTAGCGGACCACAATGAGCAGTTCTTC.

About this clone: This sample includes further DNA sequences coding for the same CDR3. The chain employs TRBV12-3 or TRBV12-4 and TRBJ1-5; 8 nucleotides match TRBD1. There are 13 residues in the CDR3. V gave up 6 bases and J gave up 6 bases; unmatched junction bases: 4. DNA for the CDR3: TGTGCCAGCAGAGGACAGGGCGGTCAGCCCCAGCATTTT. It encodes CASRGQGGQPQHF.

The gene calls are TRBV11-2 and TRBJ2-2; 8 bases are shared with TRBD2. J was trimmed by 5 bases and V by 5 bases; bases with no gene match: 4. The CDR3 contains 14 residues. CDR1 is SGHAT and CDR2 is FQNNGV in the germline V gene. Here the CDR3 reads CASSQLAATGELFF. Here the CDR3 DNA reads TGTGCCAGCAGCCAACTAGCGGCAACCGGGGAGCTGTTTTTT.

The chain combines TRBV28 with TRBJ1-2, with D unclear. Germline loops: CDR1 MDHEN, CDR2 SYDVKM. Deletions cut 2 bases from V and 5 bases from J, with 12 bases between. The CDR3 length is 14 residues. The CDR3 bases are TGTGCCAGCAGTTTAAAGGCGGCCCTATATGGCTACACCTTC. Translating it yields CASSLKAALYGYTF.

J is TRBJ1-2 and V is TRBV3-1 (or the pseudogene TRBV3-2); D perhaps matches TRBD1 (6 bases). V lost 5 bases and J 1 base, leaving 11 bases between the germline ends. The CDR3 length is 14 residues. The germline V gene has CDR1 LGHDT and CDR2 YNNKEL (reference sequence). CDR3 DNA sequence: TGTGCCAGCAGCGCCGGACAGTTTAACTATGGCTACACCTTC. Translating it yields CASSAGQFNYGYTF.

This clone has a single count. The V and J genes are TRBV12-2 and TRBJ2-1; the tabulated D call, TRBD2, remains unverified against the DNA. TRBV12-2 is listed as a pseudogene. The CDR3 totals 16 residues. The CDR3 DNA sequence: TGTGCAAGTCGCTTAAGACTAGCGGGGAGTATAAATGAGCAGTTCTTC. It specifies CASRLRLAGSINEQFF.

The chain joins TRBV7-2 to TRBJ2-1, with TRBD2 identical over 12 bases. CDR3 length: 15 residues. V was clipped by 5 bases and J by 5 bases; unmatched bases: 4. CDR1 is SGHTA, CDR2 FQGNSA, per germline. CDR3 amino acids: CASSTTSGGHNEQFF. In DNA form, the CDR3 reads TGTGCCAGCAGCACGACTAGCGGGGGCCACAATGAGCAGTTCTTC.